Each of the 11 T cell receptor beta chains below was sequenced from the same sample in a study of identical twins. Using its own MiXCR run on the 5' RACE reads, TCRdb lists one record per CDR3 protein. The sample has 400,000 to 550,000 distinct CDR3 sequences, over 11% seen once; the top ten hold about 0.94%. These same records also appear under a second study, on yellow fever vaccine responses in identical twins.

Sample: CD4+ T cells sorted from blood. The source is a woman younger than 30 in good health.

This chain connects TRBV20-1 to TRBJ2-7; tentatively, D is TRBD1 (5 bases). This CDR3 spans 13 amino acids. V shed 3 bases and J shed 3 bases, with 12 bases lying between them. Germline CDR1 is DFQATT and CDR2 is SNEGSKA (reference sequence). The CDR3 sequence: CSASPQGHYEQYF. DNA for the CDR3: TGCAGTGCTAGCCCCCAGGGCCACTACGAGCAGTACTTC.

In this sample, this clonotype turned up many times. The chain employs TRBV12-3 or TRBV12-4 and TRBJ2-5; 12 bases map to TRBD2. V trimming: 5 bases; J trimming: 5 bases; junction bases outside the gene matches: 9. CDR3 length equals 16 residues. This CDR3 is CASSPGLAGLWETQYF. Written as DNA, the CDR3 is TGTGCCAGCAGTCCCGGACTAGCGGGGTTGTGGGAGACCCAGTACTTC.

This chain links TRBV18 with TRBJ2-1; no clear D. The CDR3 is 13 amino acids. Germline CDR1 and CDR2: KGHSH and LQKENI. Trimming left V 3 bases short and J 7 bases short, with 10 bases between. The CDR3 coding sequence is TGTGCCAGCTCACCTTCCGTACTGAATGAGCAGTTCTTC. Residues: CASSPSVLNEQFF.

This clonotype showed up just a few times. V is TRBV20-1 and J is TRBJ2-1; TRBD2 matches 10 bases. V lost 4 bases, J lost 8 bases, and 8 bases stayed unmatched. Germline CDR1 is DFQATT and CDR2 is SNEGSKA (reference sequence). The CDR3 spans 14 residues. The CDR3 sequence: CSATGLAEMDEQFF. As DNA, the CDR3 is TGCAGTGCTACCGGACTAGCGGAGATGGATGAGCAGTTCTTC.

This clonotype was observed at least ten times. Compared with germline, one end of the junction differs, possibly owing to a read error. The V gene is TRBV5-1, the J gene TRBJ2-2; D is unresolved. Germline lookup yields CDR1 SGHRS and CDR2 YFSETQ. The CDR3 extends over 15 amino acids. The CDR3 nucleotides read TGTGCCAGCAGCTTGGGCGGTACGAACACCGGGGAGCTGTTTTTT. Translation gives CASSLGGTNTGELFF.

This clonotype was found many times. The V call is TRBV6-2 or TRBV6-3, the J call TRBJ2-3, with D perhaps TRBD2 (5 bases). With 5 bases removed from V and 5 bases from J, the gap between germline ends came to 17 bases. The CDR3 is made up of 15 amino acids. The germline V gene encodes CDR1 MNHEY and CDR2 SVGEGT. The DNA for the CDR3 is TGTGCCAGCAGTCCCGCCGAGCTAAGCGGAGATACGCAGTATTTT. Its protein product is CASSPAELSGDTQYF.

This clonotype has only a few counts. This chain links TRBV9 with TRBJ2-1; 7 bases are a match to TRBD2. The CDR3 is made up of 13 amino acids. Unmatched junction bases numbered 4, after V lost 2 bases and J lost 8 bases. Germline CDR1 reads SGDLS; CDR2 reads YYNGEE. The CDR3, as DNA: TGTGCCAGCAGCGTCGGGGGGAAGGATGAGCAGTTCTTC. It encodes CASSVGGKDEQFF.

The V gene is TRBV2, the J gene TRBJ1-4; weak D call: TRBD1 (5 bases). This CDR3 comprises 15 residues. Trimming took 5 bases from V and 5 from J, leaving 15 bases between them. The germline V gene has CDR1 SNHLY and CDR2 FYNNEI. CDR3 protein: CASSNTGTQNEKLFF. The CDR3 nucleotides read TGTGCCAGCAGTAATACCGGGACTCAGAATGAAAAACTGTTTTTT.

This chain links TRBV27 with TRBJ2-1; 9 positions agree with TRBD2. V dropped 7 bases and J dropped 6; count of bases not matched to a gene: 10. The length of the CDR3 is 15 residues. CDR1 and CDR2 (germline): MNHEY, SMNVEV (reference sequence). In DNA, the CDR3 is TGTGCCAGCACCTCACTAGCGGGTGGGGGCAATGAGCAGTTCTTC. It codes for CASTSLAGGGNEQFF.

This clonotype showed up just a few times. The CDR3 loop is CASSILGKDEKLFF. The CDR3 DNA reads TGTGCCAGTAGTATACTGGGTAAGGATGAAAAACTGTTTTTT. This sequence joins TRBV19 and TRBJ1-4; D is unclear. Germline CDR1 is LNHDA and CDR2 is SQIVND (reference sequence). The CDR3 consists of 14 residues. The V gene lost 2 bases and the J gene lost 6 bases, with 10 bases spanning the gap.

This clonotype was recorded a few times. This chain's CDR3 is CASSSDYGYTF. The CDR3 DNA is TGTGCCAGCAGCTCCGACTATGGCTACACCTTC. The chain recombines TRBV5-4 with TRBJ1-2; no definite D call. The V and J ends lost 3 bases and 3 bases respectively, with 3 bases between them. CDR1 and CDR2 (germline): SGHNT, YYREEE (reference sequence). The CDR3 extends over 11 amino acids.